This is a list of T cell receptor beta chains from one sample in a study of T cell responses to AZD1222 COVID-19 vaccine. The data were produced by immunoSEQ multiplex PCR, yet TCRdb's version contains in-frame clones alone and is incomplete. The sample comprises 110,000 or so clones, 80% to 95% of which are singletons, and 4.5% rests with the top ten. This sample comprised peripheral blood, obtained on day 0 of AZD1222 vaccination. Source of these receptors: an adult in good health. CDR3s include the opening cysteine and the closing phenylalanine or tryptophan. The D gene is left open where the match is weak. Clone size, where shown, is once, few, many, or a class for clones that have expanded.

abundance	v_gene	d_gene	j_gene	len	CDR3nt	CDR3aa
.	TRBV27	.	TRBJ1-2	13	TGTGCCAGCAGTCCATTAGGGACATTTGGCTACACCTTC	CASSPLGTFGYTF
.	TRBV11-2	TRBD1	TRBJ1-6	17	TGTGCCAGCAGCGGTAGGACAGGCGGAAAGTATAATTCACCCCTCCACTTT	CASSGRTGGKYNSPLHF
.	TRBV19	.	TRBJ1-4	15	TGTGCCAGTAGTACCCCTCGGGGGAGCTTTGGAAAACTGTTTTTT	CASSTPRGSFGKLFF
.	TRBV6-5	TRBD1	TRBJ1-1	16	TGTGCCAGCAGTTACCGGACAGGGTGGTTGTTGGCTGAAGCTTTCTTT	CASSYRTGWLLAEAFF
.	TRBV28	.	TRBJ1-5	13	TGTGCCAGCTGCAACAGGGCTGGTCAGCCCCAGCATTTT	CASCNRAGQPQHF
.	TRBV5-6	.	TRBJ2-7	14	TGTGCCAGCAGCCGCAGGGGGGATGCCTACGAGCAGTACTTC	CASSRRGDAYEQYF
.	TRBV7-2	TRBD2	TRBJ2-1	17	TGTGCCAGCAGCCCGCTGGGAGCGGGGGGGCCTTACAATGAGCAGTTCTTC	CASSPLGAGGPYNEQFF
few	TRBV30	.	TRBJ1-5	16	TGTGCCTGGAGTTCAGGTTATGGGCGCAGCAATCAGCCCCAGCATTTT	CAWSSGYGRSNQPQHF
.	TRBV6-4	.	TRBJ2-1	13	TGTGCCAGCAGTGACAGGGAAGACAATGAGCAGTTCTTC	CASSDREDNEQFF
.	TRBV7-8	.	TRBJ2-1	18	TGTGCCAGCAGCCGGCGCGGCCCCTCCGGGACACTTTACAATGAGCAGTTCTTC	CASSRRGPSGTLYNEQFF
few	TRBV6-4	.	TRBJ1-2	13	TGTGCCAGCAGTGCCAATCCTGGGGACGGCTACACCTTC	CASSANPGDGYTF
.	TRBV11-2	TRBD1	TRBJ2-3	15	TGTGCCAGCAGCAAGTTCAGGGGGTCAGTAGATACGCAGTATTTT	CASSKFRGSVDTQYF
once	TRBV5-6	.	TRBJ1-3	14	TGTGCCAGCAAGCTTGCAGGGTCTGGAAACACCATATATTTT	CASKLAGSGNTIYF
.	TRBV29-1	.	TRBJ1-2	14	TGCAGCGTTGAACGACAGGACCCTAACTATGGCTACACCTTC	CSVERQDPNYGYTF
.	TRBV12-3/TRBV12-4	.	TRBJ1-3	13	TGTGCCAGGAGGGTGGGGCCTGGAAACACCATATATTTT	CARRVGPGNTIYF
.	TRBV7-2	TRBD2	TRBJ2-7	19	TGTGCCAGCGGACCTTTGGGGACTAGCGGCTCCTTCAGCTCCTACGAGCAGTACTTC	CASGPLGTSGSFSSYEQYF
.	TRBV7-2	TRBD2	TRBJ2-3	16	TGTGCCAGCAGCTTAGCCGTAGCGGGGGGGACAGATACGCAGTATTTT	CASSLAVAGGTDTQYF
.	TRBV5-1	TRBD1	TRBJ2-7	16	TGCGCCAGCAGCTTGGGACAGGGGGCGCGTCACTACGAGCAGTACTTC	CASSLGQGARHYEQYF
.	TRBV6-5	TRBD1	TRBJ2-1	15	TGTGCCAGCAGGGTACAGGGGGCCCCCTACAATGAGCAGTTCTTC	CASRVQGAPYNEQFF
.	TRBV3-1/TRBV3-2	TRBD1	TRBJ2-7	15	TGTGCCAGCAGCCAACCCAGGACAGGGGGCTACGAGCAGTACTTC	CASSQPRTGGYEQYF
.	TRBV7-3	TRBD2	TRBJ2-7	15	TGTGCCAGCAGCGTAGCTAGCGGGGGGAGGTACGAGCAGTACTTC	CASSVASGGRYEQYF
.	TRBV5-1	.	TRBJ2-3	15	TGCGCCAGCAGCTTGGCTAGGGGAAGCACAGATACGCAGTATTTT	CASSLARGSTDTQYF
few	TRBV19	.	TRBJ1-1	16	TGTGCCAGTAAAAAACTCCCGTCCGCAGGGAGGACTGAAGCTTTCTTT	CASKKLPSAGRTEAFF
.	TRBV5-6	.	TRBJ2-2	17	TGTGCCAGCAGCTTTTTCGCGAGACAGCTGAACACCGGGGAGCTGTTTTTT	CASSFFARQLNTGELFF
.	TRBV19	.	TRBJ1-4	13	TGTGCCAGTAGTATTCGTGGTAGGGAAAAACTGTTTTTT	CASSIRGREKLFF
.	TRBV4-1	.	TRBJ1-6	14	TGCGCCAGCAGCCAAGCGGACAGCCATTCACCCCTCCACTTT	CASSQADSHSPLHF
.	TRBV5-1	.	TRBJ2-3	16	TGCGCCAGCAGCTTGGGTTGGGCGGCTAACACAGATACGCAGTATTTT	CASSLGWAANTDTQYF
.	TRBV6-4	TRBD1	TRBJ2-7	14	TGTGCCAGCATCGGACAGGATGGCTCCTACGAGCAGTACTTC	CASIGQDGSYEQYF
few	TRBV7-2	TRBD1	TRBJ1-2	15	TGTGCCAGCAGTTCAACCGGGACAGGGGGCTATGGCTACACCTTC	CASSSTGTGGYGYTF
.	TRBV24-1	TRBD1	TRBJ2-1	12	TGTGCCACCAATGACAGGGGGCTGGGGCAGTTCTTC	CATNDRGLGQFF
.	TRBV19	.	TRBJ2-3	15	TGTGCCAGTAGTATAGACGGGGTCCGCACAGATACGCAGTATTTT	CASSIDGVRTDTQYF
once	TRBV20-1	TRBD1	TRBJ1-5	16	TGCAGTGCGAGTCCGGGACAGGTCTTTAGCAATCAGCCCCAGCATTTT	CSASPGQVFSNQPQHF
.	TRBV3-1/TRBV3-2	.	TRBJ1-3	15	TGTGCCAGCAGAGTAAGGGCCTCATCTGGAAACACCATATATTTT	CASRVRASSGNTIYF
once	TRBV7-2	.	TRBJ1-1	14	TGTGCCAGCAGGGAGGGGTACGGGAACACTGAAGCTTTCTTT	CASREGYGNTEAFF
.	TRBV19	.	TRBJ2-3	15	TGTGCCAGTAGTATGATGGCAGGGGTCGTAGATACGCAGTATTTT	CASSMMAGVVDTQYF
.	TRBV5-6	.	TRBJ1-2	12	TGTGCCAGCAGCCAAGCAAACTATGGCTACACCTTC	CASSQANYGYTF
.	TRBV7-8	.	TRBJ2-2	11	TGTGCCAGCAGCTACTCCGGGGAGCTGTTTTTT	CASSYSGELFF
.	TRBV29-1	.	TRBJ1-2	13	TGCAGCTCCTCACCCGGGGCTCCCTATGGCTACACCTTC	CSSSPGAPYGYTF
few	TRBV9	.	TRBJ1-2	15	TGTGCCAGCAGCGTAGACGGCAGGGTAGTAAGTGGCTACACCTTC	CASSVDGRVVSGYTF
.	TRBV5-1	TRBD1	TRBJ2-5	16	TGCGCCAGCAGCTTGACAGGGGGCCGGGGGCAAGAGACCCAGTACTTC	CASSLTGGRGQETQYF
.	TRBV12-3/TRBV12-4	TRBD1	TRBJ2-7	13	TGTGCCAGCAGTCCGGACAGGGCCTACGAGCAGTACTTC	CASSPDRAYEQYF
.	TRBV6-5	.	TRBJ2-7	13	TGTGCCAGCAGTTTTGGGGGGTCCTACGAGCAGTACTTC	CASSFGGSYEQYF
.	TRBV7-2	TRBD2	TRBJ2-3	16	TGTGCCAGCAGCAAACGGGGGACTACTAGCACAGATACGCAGTATTTT	CASSKRGTTSTDTQYF
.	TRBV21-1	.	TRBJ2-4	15	TGTGCCAGCAGCAACGGGTCGCTAGCCAAAAACATTCAGTACTTC	CASSNGSLAKNIQYF
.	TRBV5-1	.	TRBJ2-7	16	TGCGCCAGCAGCCCCCAGACAGGAAAGTCGTCCTACGAGCAGTACTTC	CASSPQTGKSSYEQYF